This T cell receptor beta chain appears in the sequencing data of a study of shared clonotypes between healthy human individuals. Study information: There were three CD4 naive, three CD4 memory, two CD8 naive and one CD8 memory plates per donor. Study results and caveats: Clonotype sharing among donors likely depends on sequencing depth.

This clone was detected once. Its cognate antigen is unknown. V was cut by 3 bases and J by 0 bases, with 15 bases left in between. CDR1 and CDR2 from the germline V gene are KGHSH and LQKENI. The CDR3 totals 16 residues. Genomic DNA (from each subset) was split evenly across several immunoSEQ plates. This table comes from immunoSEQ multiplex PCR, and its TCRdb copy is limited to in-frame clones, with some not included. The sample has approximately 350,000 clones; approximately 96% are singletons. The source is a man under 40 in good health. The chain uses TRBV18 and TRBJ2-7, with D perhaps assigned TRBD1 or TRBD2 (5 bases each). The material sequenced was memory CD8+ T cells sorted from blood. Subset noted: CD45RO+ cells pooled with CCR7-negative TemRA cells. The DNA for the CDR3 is TGTGCCAGCTCACCGACTCCGGGACGGAGCTCCTACGAGCAGTACTTC. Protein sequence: CASSPTPGRSSYEQYF. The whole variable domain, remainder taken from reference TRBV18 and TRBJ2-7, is NAGVMQNPRHLVRRRGQEARLRCSPMKGHSHVYWYRQLPEEGLKFMVYLQKENIIDESGMPKERFSAEFPKEGPSILRIQQVVRGDSAAYFCASSPTPGRSSYEQYFGPGTRLTVT.